This TCR beta chain is from a study of T cells in localized non-small cell lung cancer. There are 16 residues in the CDR3. CDR1 and CDR2 from the germline V gene are SGHDN and FVKESK. V was pared by 0 bases and J by 0 bases, with 9 bases between. Study-wide results and limits: Paired adjacent lung recovered a median around 52 of the top 100 tumor clones. Sequencing, confined to only one tumor region, leaves heterogeneity possible.

The method was immunoSEQ multiplex PCR; TCRdb's version includes in-frame clones alone and lacks a portion of them. The sample gives under 4,000 clones, less than 65% of which show up once; under 5% is in the top ten. Notes on this clone: Its antigen remains unidentified.

This chain connects TRBV14 to TRBJ1-3, with D possibly matching TRBD1 (6 bases). The material sequenced was lymph node tissue, taken before any cancer treatment. The TCR originated in a woman aged 18 to 55 with stage I lung adenocarcinoma. CDR3 sequence: CASSQDRTVSGNTIYF. CDR3 nucleotide sequence: TGTGCCAGCAGCCAAGACCGGACAGTCTCTGGAAACACCATATATTTT. The whole variable domain, filled in from reference TRBV14 and TRBJ1-3, reads EAGVTQFPSHSVIEKGQTVTLRCDPISGHDNLYWYRRVMGKEIKFLLHFVKESKQDESGMPNNRFLAERTGGTYSTLKVQPAELEDSGVYFCASSQDRTVSGNTIYFGEGSWLTVV.